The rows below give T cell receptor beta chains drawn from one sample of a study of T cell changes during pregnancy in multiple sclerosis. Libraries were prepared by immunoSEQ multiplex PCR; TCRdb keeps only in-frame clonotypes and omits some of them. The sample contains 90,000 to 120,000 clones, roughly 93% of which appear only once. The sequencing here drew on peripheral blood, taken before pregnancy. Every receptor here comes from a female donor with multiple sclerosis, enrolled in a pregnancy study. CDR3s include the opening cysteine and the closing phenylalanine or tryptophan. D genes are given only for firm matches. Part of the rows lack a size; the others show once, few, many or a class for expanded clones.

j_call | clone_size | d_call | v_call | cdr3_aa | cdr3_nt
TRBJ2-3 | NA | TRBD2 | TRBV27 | CAGSGLALADTQYF | TGTGCCGGCTCGGGACTAGCATTGGCAGATACGCAGTATTTT
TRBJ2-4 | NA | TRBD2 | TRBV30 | CAWSASGRGNIQYF | TGTGCCTGGAGTGCGTCAGGGCGGGGGAACATTCAGTACTTC
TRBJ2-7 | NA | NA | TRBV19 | CASSIGTSYEQYF | TGTGCCAGTAGTATTGGCACCTCCTACGAGCAGTACTTC
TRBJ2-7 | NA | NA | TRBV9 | CASSVGRAGITHRAYEQYF | TGTGCCAGCAGCGTAGGTCGTGCCGGGATCACCCACCGAGCCTACGAGCAGTACTTC
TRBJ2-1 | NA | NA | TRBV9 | CASSGSPYNEQFF | TGTGCCAGCAGCGGGAGCCCCTACAATGAGCAGTTCTTC
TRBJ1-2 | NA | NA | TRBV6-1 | CASTEGAYGYTF | TGTGCCAGCACCGAGGGAGCCTATGGCTACACCTTC
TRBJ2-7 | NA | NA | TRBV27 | CASSLTRTYEQYF | TGTGCCAGCAGTTTAACCAGGACCTACGAGCAGTACTTC
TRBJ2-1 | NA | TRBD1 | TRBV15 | CATKGTGVYNEQFF | TGTGCCACCAAAGGGACAGGGGTTTACAATGAGCAGTTCTTC
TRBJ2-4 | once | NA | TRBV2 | CASSDRVPGAKNIQYF | TGTGCCAGCAGTGACAGGGTACCTGGAGCCAAAAACATTCAGTACTTC
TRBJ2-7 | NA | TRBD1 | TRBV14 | CASSTFTGTGVYEQYF | TGTGCCAGCAGCACGTTTACCGGGACAGGGGTGTACGAGCAGTACTTC
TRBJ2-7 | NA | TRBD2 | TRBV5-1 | CASSTGLAGVSYEQYF | TGCGCCAGCAGCACCGGACTAGCGGGAGTTTCCTACGAGCAGTACTTC
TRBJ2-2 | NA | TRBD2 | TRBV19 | CASSTLGLAENTGELFF | TGTGCCAGTAGTACCCTGGGACTAGCGGAGAACACCGGGGAGCTGTTTTTT
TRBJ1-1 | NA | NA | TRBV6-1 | CASSDEGRVTKNTEAFF | TGTGCCAGCAGTGATGAAGGGAGGGTGACTAAGAACACTGAAGCTTTCTTT
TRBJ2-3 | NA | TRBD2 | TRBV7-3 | CASSITSGDTQYF | TGTGCCAGCAGCATTACTAGCGGAGATACGCAGTATTTT
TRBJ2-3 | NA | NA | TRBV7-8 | CASSYDLGTDTQYF | TGTGCCAGCAGCTATGACTTGGGCACAGATACGCAGTATTTT
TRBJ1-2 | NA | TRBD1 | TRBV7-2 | CASSLAGTGGGGYTF | TGTGCCAGCAGCTTAGCCGGGACAGGGGGCGGAGGCTACACCTTC
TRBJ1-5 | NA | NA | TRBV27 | CASSLSGSHNQPQHF | TGTGCCAGCAGTTTAAGCGGCAGCCACAATCAGCCCCAGCATTTT
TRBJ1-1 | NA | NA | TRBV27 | CASSLSPGPTEAFF | TGTGCCAGCAGTTTATCCCCAGGTCCCACTGAAGCTTTCTTT
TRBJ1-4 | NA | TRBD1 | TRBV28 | CASRSTGGGSEKLFF | TGTGCCAGCAGGTCGACAGGGGGCGGGAGTGAAAAACTGTTTTTT
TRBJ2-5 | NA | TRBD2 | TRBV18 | CASSPRLAGGRQETQYF | TGTGCCAGCTCACCGAGACTAGCGGGAGGGAGGCAAGAGACCCAGTACTTC
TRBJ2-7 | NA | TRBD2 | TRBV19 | CASSMGGLGSYEQYF | TGTGCCAGTAGTATGGGAGGGCTGGGGTCCTACGAGCAGTACTTC
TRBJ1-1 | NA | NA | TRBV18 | CASSPNPTPTNEAFF | TGTGCCAGCTCTCCGAACCCGACTCCTACTAATGAAGCTTTCTTT
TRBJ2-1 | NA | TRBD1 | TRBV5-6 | CASSGPGTGGYEQFF | TGTGCCAGCAGCGGCCCCGGGACAGGGGGGTATGAGCAGTTCTTC
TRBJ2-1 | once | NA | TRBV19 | CASSALVGNEQFF | TGTGCCAGTAGTGCGTTAGTTGGTAATGAGCAGTTCTTC
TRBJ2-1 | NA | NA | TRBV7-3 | CASSRQTGLLYNEQFF | TGTGCCAGCAGCAGACAAACAGGTCTCCTTTACAATGAGCAGTTCTTC
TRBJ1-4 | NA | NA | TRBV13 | CASSSGYRAGEKLFF | TGTGCCAGCAGCTCAGGGTACCGGGCGGGTGAAAAACTGTTTTTT
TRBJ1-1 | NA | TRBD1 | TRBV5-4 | CASSLGGTGGYFMNTEAFF | TGTGCCAGCAGCTTAGGCGGGACAGGGGGTTATTTTATGAACACTGAAGCTTTCTTT
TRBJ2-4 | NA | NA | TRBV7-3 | CASSLGGGRAKNIQYF | TGTGCCAGCAGCTTAGGGGGCGGGAGAGCCAAAAACATTCAGTACTTC
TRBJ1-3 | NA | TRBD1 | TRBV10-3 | CAISPRTGENTIYF | TGTGCCATCAGTCCCCGGACAGGGGAAAACACCATATATTTT
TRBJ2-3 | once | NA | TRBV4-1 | CASSQGPRRAGTSTDTQYF | TGCGCCAGCAGCCAAGGGCCTCGGCGGGCAGGGACTAGCACAGATACGCAGTATTTT
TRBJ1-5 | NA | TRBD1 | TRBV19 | CASSIIAGQGHQPQHF | TGTGCCAGTAGTATAATAGCGGGACAGGGTCATCAGCCCCAGCATTTT
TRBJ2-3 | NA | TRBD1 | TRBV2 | CASSLDRVTDTQYF | TGTGCCAGCAGCCTGGACAGGGTAACAGATACGCAGTATTTT
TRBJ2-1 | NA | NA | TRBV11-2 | CASSSGFYNEQFF | TGTGCCAGCAGCTCCGGGTTCTACAATGAGCAGTTCTTC
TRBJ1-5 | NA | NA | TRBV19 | CASRDGGRTQPQHF | TGTGCCAGTAGGGACGGGGGGCGGACTCAGCCCCAGCATTTT
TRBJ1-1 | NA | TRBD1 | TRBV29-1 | CSVEDSGVRTGGTEAFF | TGCAGCGTTGAAGATAGCGGGGTTAGGACAGGGGGAACTGAAGCTTTCTTT
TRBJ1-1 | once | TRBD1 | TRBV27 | CASGYRGRTEAFF | TGTGCCAGCGGATACAGGGGACGGACTGAAGCTTTCTTT
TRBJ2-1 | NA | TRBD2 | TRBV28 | CASSWEGNEQFF | TGTGCCAGCAGCTGGGAGGGGAATGAGCAGTTCTTC
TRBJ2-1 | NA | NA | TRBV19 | CASSFGAATYNEQFF | TGTGCCAGTAGTTTTGGGGCGGCGACCTACAATGAGCAGTTCTTC
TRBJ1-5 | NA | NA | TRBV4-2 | CASSHRGSGQPQHF | TGTGCCAGCAGCCATCGCGGTTCTGGTCAGCCCCAGCATTTT
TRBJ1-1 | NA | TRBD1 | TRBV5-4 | CASRRGQENTEAFF | TGTGCCAGCAGGAGGGGACAGGAGAACACTGAAGCTTTCTTT
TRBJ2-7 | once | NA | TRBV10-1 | CASSATSYEQYF | TGCGCCAGCAGCGCTACTAGCTACGAGCAGTACTTC
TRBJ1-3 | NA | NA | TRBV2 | CASSEWGDEPGVFLSGNTIYF | TGTGCCAGCAGTGAATGGGGGGACGAGCCGGGGGTTTTCCTCTCTGGAAACACCATATATTTT
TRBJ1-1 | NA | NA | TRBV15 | CATSREPGINTEAFF | TGTGCCACCAGCAGAGAACCAGGGATAAACACTGAAGCTTTCTTT
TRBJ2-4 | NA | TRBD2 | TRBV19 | CASSITRLAGVSKNIQYF | TGTGCCAGTAGTATAACCCGACTAGCGGGAGTTTCCAAAAACATTCAGTACTTC
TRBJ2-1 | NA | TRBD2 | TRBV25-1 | CASSERLAGDNEQFF | TGTGCCAGCAGTGAGCGACTAGCGGGGGACAATGAGCAGTTCTTC